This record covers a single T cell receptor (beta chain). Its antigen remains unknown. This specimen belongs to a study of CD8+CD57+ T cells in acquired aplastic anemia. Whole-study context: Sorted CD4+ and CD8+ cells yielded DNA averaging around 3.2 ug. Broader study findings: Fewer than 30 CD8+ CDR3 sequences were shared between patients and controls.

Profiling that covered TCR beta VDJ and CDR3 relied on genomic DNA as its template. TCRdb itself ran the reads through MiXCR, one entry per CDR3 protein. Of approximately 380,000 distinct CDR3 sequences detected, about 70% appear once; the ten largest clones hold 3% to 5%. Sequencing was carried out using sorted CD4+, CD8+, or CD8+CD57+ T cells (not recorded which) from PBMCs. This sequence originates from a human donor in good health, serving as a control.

CDR3 DNA sequence: TGCGCCAGCAGCAAAACATCAGACGAATCCTTTAACGCGCAGTACTTC. Encoded protein: CASSKTSDESFNAQYF. The chain recombines TRBV10-1 with TRBJ2-7; D ambiguous. The length of the CDR3 is 16 residues. The germline V gene has CDR1 WNHNN and CDR2 SYGVQD (reference sequence). Trimming left V 6 bases short and J 9 bases short, with 27 bases between.